This TCR beta chain was retrieved from a study of T cell changes during pregnancy in multiple sclerosis. This CDR3 spans 16 amino acids. The germline CDR1 and CDR2 sequences are SEHNR and FQNEAQ (reference sequence). Trimming removed 5 bases at V and 7 bases at J, with 23 bases between. Profiled with immunoSEQ multiplex PCR; TCRdb holds only in-frame clones, not every one. The sample has more than 55,000 clones; approximately 90% are singletons. This TCR came from a female donor with multiple sclerosis, enrolled in a pregnancy study. The V call is TRBV7-9, the J call TRBJ1-1; the D gene is possibly TRBD1 (5 bases). Material: CD4+ T cells from peripheral blood mononuclear cells, obtained in the third trimester of pregnancy. The CDR3 DNA is TGTGCCAGCAGCGAAATAAAGAGGCAGTCAGGGTTTGAAGCTTTCTTT. Protein product: CASSEIKRQSGFEAFF.